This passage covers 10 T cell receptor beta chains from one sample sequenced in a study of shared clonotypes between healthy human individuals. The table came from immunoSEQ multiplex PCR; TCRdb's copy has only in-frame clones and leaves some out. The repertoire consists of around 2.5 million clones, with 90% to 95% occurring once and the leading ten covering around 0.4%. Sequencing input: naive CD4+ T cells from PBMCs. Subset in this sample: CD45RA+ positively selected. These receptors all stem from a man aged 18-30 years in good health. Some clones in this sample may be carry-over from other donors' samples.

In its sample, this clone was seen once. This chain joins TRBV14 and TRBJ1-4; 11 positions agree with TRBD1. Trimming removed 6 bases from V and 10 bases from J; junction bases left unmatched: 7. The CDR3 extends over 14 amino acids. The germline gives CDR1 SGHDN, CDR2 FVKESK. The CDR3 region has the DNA TGTGCCAGCAGATCAAGGACAGGGGGCGGAAAACTGTTTTTT. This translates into CASRSRTGGGKLFF.

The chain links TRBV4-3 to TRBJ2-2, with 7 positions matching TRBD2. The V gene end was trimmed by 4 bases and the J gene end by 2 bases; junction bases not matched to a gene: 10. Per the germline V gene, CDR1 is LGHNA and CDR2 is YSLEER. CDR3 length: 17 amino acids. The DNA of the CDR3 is TGCGCCAGCAGCCCCGGGGGTAGCGGGCGCAACACCGGGGAGCTGTTTTTT. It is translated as CASSPGGSGRNTGELFF.

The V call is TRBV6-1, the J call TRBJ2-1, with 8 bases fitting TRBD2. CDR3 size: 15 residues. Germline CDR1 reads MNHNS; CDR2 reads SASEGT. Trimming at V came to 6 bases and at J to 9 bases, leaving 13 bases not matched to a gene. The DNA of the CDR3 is TGTGCCAGCAGCCAGATAGCGGGATCCTTCAGTGAGCAGTTCTTC. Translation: CASSQIAGSFSEQFF.

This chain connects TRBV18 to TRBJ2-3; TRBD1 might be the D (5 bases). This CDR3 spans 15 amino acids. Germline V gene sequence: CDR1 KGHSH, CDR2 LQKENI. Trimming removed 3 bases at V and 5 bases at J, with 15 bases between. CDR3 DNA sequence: TGTGCCAGCTCACCCACCCTAGGGGTCGGAGATACGCAGTATTTT. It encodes CASSPTLGVGDTQYF.

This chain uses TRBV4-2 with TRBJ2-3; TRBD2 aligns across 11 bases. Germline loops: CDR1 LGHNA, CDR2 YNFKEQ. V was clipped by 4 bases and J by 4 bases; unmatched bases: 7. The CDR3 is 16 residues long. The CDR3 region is CASSRIAGGGADTQYF. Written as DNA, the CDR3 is TGTGCCAGCAGCCGCATAGCGGGAGGGGGCGCAGATACGCAGTATTTT.

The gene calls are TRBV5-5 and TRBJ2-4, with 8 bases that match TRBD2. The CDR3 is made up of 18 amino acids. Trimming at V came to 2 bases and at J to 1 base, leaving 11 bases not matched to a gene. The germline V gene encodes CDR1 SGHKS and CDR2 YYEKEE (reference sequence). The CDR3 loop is CASSFLTRTSWAKNIQYF. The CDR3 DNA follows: TGTGCCAGCAGCTTTCTTACACGGACTAGCTGGGCCAAAAACATTCAGTACTTC.

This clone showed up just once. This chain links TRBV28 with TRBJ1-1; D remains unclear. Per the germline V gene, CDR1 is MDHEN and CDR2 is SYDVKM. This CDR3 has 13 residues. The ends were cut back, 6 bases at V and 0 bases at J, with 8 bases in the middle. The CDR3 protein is CASRLFLNTEAFF. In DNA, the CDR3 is TGTGCCAGCAGGCTATTTTTGAACACTGAAGCTTTCTTT.

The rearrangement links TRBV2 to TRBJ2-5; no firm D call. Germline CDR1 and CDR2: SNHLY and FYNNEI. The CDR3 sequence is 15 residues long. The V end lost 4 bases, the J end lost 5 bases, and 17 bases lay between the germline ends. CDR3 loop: CASSARARVGETQYF. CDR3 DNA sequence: TGTGCCAGCAGTGCCCGAGCCCGGGTAGGGGAGACCCAGTACTTC.

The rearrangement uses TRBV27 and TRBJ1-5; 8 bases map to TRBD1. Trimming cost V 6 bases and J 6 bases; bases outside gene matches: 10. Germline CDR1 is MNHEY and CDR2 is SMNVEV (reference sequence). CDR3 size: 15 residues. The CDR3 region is CASSGPGGNTQPQHF. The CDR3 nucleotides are TGTGCCAGCAGCGGTCCAGGGGGCAATACTCAGCCCCAGCATTTT.

CDR3 residues: CASSLDFSYEQYF. In nucleotides, the CDR3 is TGTGCCAGCAGCTTAGATTTTTCCTACGAGCAGTACTTC. This chain links TRBV11-3 with TRBJ2-7; D remains unclear. The ends were cut back, 0 bases at V and 1 base at J, with 4 bases in the middle. The germline CDR1 and CDR2 sequences are SGHNT and YENEEA. The length of the CDR3 is 13 residues.